This T cell receptor (beta chain) derives from a study of blood T cell repertoires in COVID-19. Study-wide context: COVID-19 samples from acute and convalescent phases originated in the United States, Italy and Spain.

Study processing details: Amplifying reference gene primers gave estimates of nucleated cell counts. Generated by immunoSEQ multiplex PCR, the TCRdb table keeps only in-frame clones and is missing some. The D gene and trimming were derived from the DNA, and the V and J assignments and clone size from that table. The sample lists some 150,000 clones, 84% seen once, with 9.8% in the top ten. Sequenced material: peripheral blood. The sequence derives from a woman aged 45-60 years with acute or convalescent COVID-19.

The CDR3 sequence is CASSSQGQGGTGELFF. The DNA of the CDR3 is TGTGCCAGTAGTTCACAGGGACAGGGAGGTACCGGGGAGCTGTTTTTT. The chain employs TRBV19 and TRBJ2-2; TRBD1 matches at 9 bases. This CDR3 region has 16 residues. V shed 5 bases and J 5 bases; nucleotides not matched to a gene: 9. Germline CDR1 and CDR2: LNHDA and SQIVND (reference sequence).